This T cell receptor beta chain was recorded in a study of shared clonotypes between healthy human individuals. The germline V gene has CDR1 MNHEY and CDR2 SVGAGI. The CDR3 has 15 residues. V lost 4 bases and J lost 6; bases outside the gene matches: 11. Method: immunoSEQ multiplex PCR; TCRdb's copy keeps in-frame clones and lacks some. The table lists about 2 million clones, approximately 95% of them singletons, with around 0.13% in the top ten. This clone came up once. The chain couples TRBV6-5 to TRBJ1-2, with TRBD1 matching 7 bases. The clonotype originates from a man aged 18 to 30 in good health. The sample was naive CD4+ T cells sorted from blood. Subset given: CD45RA+ positively selected. The CDR3: CASSSHDLTGHGYTF. CDR3 DNA: TGTGCCAGCAGTTCCCACGATTTGACAGGGCATGGCTACACCTTC.